The 10 T cell receptor beta chains given below trace back to one sample, sequenced in a study of T cells in women clearing cervical HPV infection. Clones were sequenced by immunoSEQ multiplex PCR, and TCRdb holds only the in-frame ones, with some missing. This table holds over 10,000 clones. Sequenced input: blood buffy coat. All receptors derive from a woman aged 18 to 75 with a cervical HPV16 infection that either progressed to CIN3+ or cleared (not recorded which).

On this clone: The CDR3 extends 3 residues past the end of the read, so its final part is completed from the germline J gene. J is TRBJ2-7 and V is TRBV4-2; TRBD1 agrees at 8 bases. V lost 1 base to trimming and J lost 2 bases; unmatched junction nucleotides: 4. This CDR3 contains 15 residues. The germline gives CDR1 LGHNA, CDR2 YNFKEQ. The CDR3 DNA, read in part, is TGTGCCAGCAGCCAAGCCTCGGGACAGGCCTACGAG. It is translated as CASSQASGQAYE. The full CDR3 protein reads CASSQASGQAYEQYF.

In regard to this clone: The sequence runs out 3 residues before the end of the CDR3; the remainder is reconstructed from the germline J gene. The chain employs TRBV19 and TRBJ2-7; 11 bases map to TRBD1. V lost 10 bases and J lost 5; bases outside the gene matches: 4. The CDR3 is 12 amino acids. Germline V gene data show CDR1 as LNHDA and CDR2 as SQIVND (reference sequence). The part of the CDR3 DNA that was read is TGTGCCACCGGGACAGGGGGTCACGAG. Its translation: CATGTGGHE. The whole CDR3 sequence is CATGTGGHEQYF.

A word on this clone: The missing CDR3 end, 3 residues past where the read stops, is filled in from the germline J gene. The rearrangement joins TRBV27 to TRBJ2-1; D call uncertain. The CDR3 consists of 13 residues. The germline CDR1 and CDR2 sequences are MNHEY and SMNVEV (reference sequence). Between the trimmed V and J ends, which lost 3 bases and 7 bases, there was a span of 10 bases. The CDR3 spells CASSFSSGNEQFF. CDR3 bases read: TGTGCCAGCAGTTTTTCGTCAGGTAATGAG.

Note on this clone: The junction shows a germline mismatch at one end, possibly a read error. The read halts 3 residues ahead of the CDR3 end, with the missing end drawn from the germline J gene. The chain is built from TRBV7-3 and TRBJ2-2; D call uncertain. The CDR3 contains 14 residues. Germline V lookup: CDR1 SGHTA, CDR2 FQGTGA. CDR3 DNA (partial): TGTGCCAGCGGCTTAATCCATAACACCGGGGAG. The encoded protein is CASGLIHNTGE. The CDR3 reads in full as CASGLIHNTGELFF. Full variable domain (outside the CDR3, taken from reference TRBV7-3 and TRBJ2-2): GAGVSQTPSNKVTEKGKYVELRCDPISGHTALYWYRQSLGQGPEFLIYFQGTGAADDSGLPNDRFFAVRPEGSVSTLKIQRTERGDSAVYLCASGLIHNTGELFFGEGSRLTVL.

Turning to this clone: The read comes to an end 3 residues before the CDR3 does, leaving the germline J gene to fill in the end. J is TRBJ2-1 and V is TRBV7-2; a weak D match, TRBD1 (6 bases). V was trimmed by 5 bases and J by 2 bases, leaving 13 bases between them. Germline V lookup: CDR1 SGHTA, CDR2 FQGNSA. This CDR3 has 15 amino acids. CDR3 DNA (partial): TGTGCCAGCAGCGACAGGTGGGTGACCTACAATGAG. As protein: CASSDRWVTYNE. In full, the CDR3 is CASSDRWVTYNEQFF.

Regarding this clone: Read data end 3 residues before the CDR3 end; the end is taken from the germline J gene. The chain employs TRBV2 and TRBJ2-5; D possibly corresponds to TRBD2 (7 bases). The CDR3 spans 14 residues. CDR1 SNHLY and CDR2 FYNNEI come from the germline V gene. The germline V and J ends were trimmed by 2 bases and 7 bases, with 14 bases remaining between them. The CDR3 sequence is CASSESGGLGTQYF. The DNA read from the CDR3 is TGTGCCAGCAGTGAATCGGGGGGCCTGGGGACC.

As regards this clone: The CDR3 end falls 3 residues outside the read, so it is completed with the germline J gene. The chain joins TRBV18 to TRBJ1-2; 7 nucleotides align to TRBD1. Germline assignment: CDR1 KGHSH and CDR2 LQKENI. This CDR3 region has 14 residues. CDR3 DNA (partial): TGTGCCAGCTCACCTTTGGACAGGTTATACGAC. This translates into CASSPLDRLYD. The CDR3 reads in full as CASSPLDRLYDYTF. Filled out from reference TRBV18 and TRBJ1-2, the complete variable domain reads NAGVMQNPRHLVRRRGQEARLRCSPMKGHSHVYWYRQLPEEGLKFMVYLQKENIIDESGMPKERFSAEFPKEGPSILRIQQVVRGDSAAYFCASSPLDRLYDYTFGSGTRLTVV.

Remarks on this clone: Read data end 3 residues before the CDR3 end; the end is taken from the germline J gene. The chain carries TRBV5-1 and TRBJ1-1, with D uncertain. Deletions cut 2 bases from V and 0 bases from J, with 8 bases between. Per germline, CDR1 SGHRS and CDR2 YFSETQ. CDR3 size: 14 residues. The CDR3 is CASSLRTVNTEAFF. The DNA read from the CDR3 is TGCGCCAGCAGCTTACGGACTGTGAACACTGAA.

As for this clone: The sequence runs out 3 residues before the end of the CDR3; the remainder is reconstructed from the germline J gene. This chain links TRBV7-3 with TRBJ1-2; D gene unclear. Per the germline V gene, CDR1 is SGHTA and CDR2 is FQGTGA. CDR3 length: 16 residues. The chain's CDR3 is CASSLAGMSGTDTYTF. Incomplete CDR3 DNA: TGTGCCAGCAGCCTAGCGGGGATGAGCGGCACAGATACC. Based on the CDR3 plus reference TRBV7-3 and TRBJ1-2, the full variable domain is GAGVSQTPSNKVTEKGKYVELRCDPISGHTALYWYRQSLGQGPEFLIYFQGTGAADDSGLPNDRFFAVRPEGSVSTLKIQRTERGDSAVYLCASSLAGMSGTDTYTFGSGTRLTVV.

Note on this clone: The read falls 3 residues short of the CDR3 end, and the missing part is taken from the germline J gene. The chain joins TRBV20-1 to TRBJ1-5; perhaps TRBD1 as D (5 bases). Trimming shortened V by 6 bases and J by 3 bases, and 12 bases separated the two germline ends. This CDR3 contains 13 residues. Germline CDR1 DFQATT, CDR2 SNEGSKA (reference sequence). The DNA read from the CDR3 is TGCAGTGCGTCAGGGTACACCAATCAGCCC. Translation: CSASGYTNQP. The full CDR3 sequence reads CSASGYTNQPQHF.